This is a list of T cell receptor beta chains from one sample in a study of cytomegalovirus exposure and HLA in healthy donors. Libraries were prepared by immunoSEQ multiplex PCR; TCRdb keeps only in-frame clonotypes and omits some of them. The data show 60,000 to 75,000 clones, with 73% seen just once and around 5.4% held by the top ten. What was sequenced was PBMCs. The source is a man aged 45-65 years in good health and CMV-seronegative. Each CDR3 is given with its conserved first and last residue. Fields, in order: V gene, clone size, J gene, D gene, CDR3 protein, CDR3 DNA. The D gene is left open where the match is weak. Part of the rows lack a size; the others show once, few, many or a class for expanded clones.

TRBV15,NA,TRBJ2-3,NA,CATSRDWTDTQYF,TGTGCCACCAGCAGGGACTGGACAGATACGCAGTATTTT
TRBV5-1,NA,TRBJ1-1,NA,CASSRGGRTEAFF,TGCGCCAGCAGCCGGGGGGGAAGGACTGAAGCTTTCTTT
TRBV10-3,NA,TRBJ2-1,NA,CAISGGPRSGKVAYNEQFF,TGTGCCATCAGTGGGGGGCCTCGGTCGGGTAAGGTAGCCTACAATGAGCAGTTCTTC
TRBV13,few,TRBJ2-7,TRBD2,CASSHRTSGAREQYF,TGTGCCAGCAGCCATCGGACTAGCGGGGCGCGAGAGCAGTACTTC
TRBV9,NA,TRBJ2-3,NA,CASSPRQGMETDTQYF,TGTGCCAGCAGCCCCCGCCAGGGGATGGAAACAGATACGCAGTATTTT
TRBV5-4,few,TRBJ1-1,TRBD1,CASSFGYRGTEAFF,TGTGCCAGCAGCTTTGGGTACAGGGGTACTGAAGCTTTCTTT
TRBV20-1,NA,TRBJ2-5,NA,CSATPQETQYF,TGCAGTGCTACTCCCCAAGAGACCCAGTACTTC
TRBV7-9,NA,TRBJ2-7,TRBD1,CSSSPGTGKSYEQYF,TGTTCCAGCAGCCCCGGGACAGGAAAATCCTACGAGCAGTACTTC
TRBV5-1,NA,TRBJ1-2,TRBD1,CASSPSDRAYGYTF,TGCGCCAGCAGCCCTTCGGACAGGGCCTATGGCTACACCTTC
TRBV6-1,NA,TRBJ2-3,NA,CASSEWPPGAGAPTDTQYF,TGTGCCAGCAGTGAATGGCCCCCTGGGGCGGGGGCCCCCACAGATACGCAGTATTTT
TRBV27,NA,TRBJ1-1,NA,CASSLSGQGTEAFF,TGTGCCAGCAGTTTATCCGGGCAGGGCACTGAAGCTTTCTTT
TRBV5-1,NA,TRBJ2-1,TRBD2,CASSLVLAGGPSYNEQFF,TGCGCCAGCAGCTTGGTACTAGCGGGGGGCCCCTCCTACAATGAGCAGTTCTTC
TRBV27,NA,TRBJ1-2,NA,CASTSGVGVRGYTF,TGTGCCAGCACCTCGGGGGTAGGCGTCAGGGGCTACACCTTC
TRBV21-1,NA,TRBJ1-2,NA,CASTPNRGQPYGYTF,TGTGCCAGCACCCCAAATAGAGGACAGCCCTATGGCTACACCTTC
TRBV5-1,few,TRBJ1-1,NA,CASSLAKNTEAFF,TGCGCCAGCAGCTTGGCCAAGAACACTGAAGCTTTCTTT
TRBV18,NA,TRBJ2-7,NA,CASSPLERKSSYEQYF,TGTGCCAGCTCACCATTGGAGCGAAAGAGCTCCTACGAGCAGTACTTC
TRBV5-6,NA,TRBJ1-2,NA,CASSLGRRGYNYGYTF,TGTGCCAGCAGCTTGGGACGGAGGGGATACAACTATGGCTACACCTTC
TRBV2,NA,TRBJ1-4,NA,CASRRQIYSTNEKLFF,TGTGCCAGCAGGAGACAGATTTATTCAACTAATGAAAAACTGTTTTTT
TRBV27,NA,TRBJ2-5,TRBD2,CAAGLAGGTQYF,TGTGCCGCGGGGCTAGCGGGGGGGACCCAGTACTTC
TRBV27,NA,TRBJ2-5,TRBD2,CASSPPGLLETQYF,TGTGCCAGCAGCCCACCGGGACTACTAGAGACCCAGTACTTC
TRBV6-4,NA,TRBJ2-3,TRBD2,CASSDSASGDTDTQYF,TGTGCCAGCAGTGACTCAGCTAGCGGGGACACAGATACGCAGTATTTT
TRBV12-5,NA,TRBJ1-2,NA,CASGLVPGPRGYTF,TGTGCTAGTGGTTTGGTACCGGGTCCGCGGGGCTACACCTTC
TRBV5-6,NA,TRBJ1-1,NA,CASSLEFRSEAFF,TGTGCCAGCAGCTTGGAGTTCAGGTCTGAAGCTTTCTTT